This TCR beta chain came from a study of human T cells and chemical hapten exposure. Study-level information: The study patch tested 0.01% DPC on the upper back and read results at 6 days. Small volume differences among pooled libraries mainly caused per-sample TCR yield variation. Whole-study results and caveats: High-frequency TCRs, those above 1 in 1000, stayed the same after DPC sensitization.

This clonotype was observed many times. Its antigen is currently unknown. V was trimmed by 1 base and J by 8 bases, leaving 9 bases between them. This CDR3 is 14 amino acids long. Germline-derived CDR1 and CDR2 are KGHSH and LQKENI. TCRdb ran MiXCR on the RACE reads and lists one entry per CDR3 protein. The sample comprises about 98,000 distinct CDR3 sequences, less than 14% of which are singletons, and approximately 3.1% rests with the top ten. Described time point: pre-sensitization, week 0. Treatment noted: therapeutic diphenylcyclopropenone sensitization with weekly scalp DPC. The J gene is TRBJ1-6, the V gene TRBV18; possible D gene TRBD1, 5 bases. The sample here was whole blood, taken in connection with sensitization to the hapten diphenylcyclopropenone (DPC). This sequence originates from a woman aged 55 to 70 with alopecia areata. Some clones in this sample may be carry-over from other donors' samples. CDR3 protein: CASSPRDVDSPLHF. The CDR3 coding sequence is TGTGCCAGCTCACCACGGGACGTGGATTCACCCCTCCACTTT.